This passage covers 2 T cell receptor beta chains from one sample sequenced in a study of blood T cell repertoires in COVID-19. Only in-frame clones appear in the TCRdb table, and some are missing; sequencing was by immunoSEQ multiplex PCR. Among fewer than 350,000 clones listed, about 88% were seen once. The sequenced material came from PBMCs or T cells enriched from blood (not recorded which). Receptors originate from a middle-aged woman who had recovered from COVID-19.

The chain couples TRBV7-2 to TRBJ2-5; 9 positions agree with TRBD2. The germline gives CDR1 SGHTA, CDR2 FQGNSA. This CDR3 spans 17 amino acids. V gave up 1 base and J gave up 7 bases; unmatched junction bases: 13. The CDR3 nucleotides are TGTGCCAGCAGCTTAGAAGGCCCAGCGGGAGGACCCCCGACCCAGTACTTC. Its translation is CASSLEGPAGGPPTQYF. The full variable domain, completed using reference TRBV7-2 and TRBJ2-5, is GAGVSQSPSNKVTEKGKDVELRCDPISGHTALYWYRQSLGQGLEFLIYFQGNSAPDKSGLPSDRFSAERTGGSVSTLTIQRTQQEDSAVYLCASSLEGPAGGPPTQYFGPGTRLLVL.

The CDR3 sequence is CASFLLGGATEAFF. The DNA for the CDR3 is TGTGCCAGCTTTTTACTCGGTGGGGCCACTGAAGCTTTCTTT. The V gene is TRBV2, the J gene TRBJ1-1; the D gene is possibly TRBD1 (5 bases). V lost 8 bases and J 4 bases, leaving 17 bases between the germline ends. The length of the CDR3 is 14 residues. Looked up from germline, CDR1 is SNHLY and CDR2 is FYNNEI.